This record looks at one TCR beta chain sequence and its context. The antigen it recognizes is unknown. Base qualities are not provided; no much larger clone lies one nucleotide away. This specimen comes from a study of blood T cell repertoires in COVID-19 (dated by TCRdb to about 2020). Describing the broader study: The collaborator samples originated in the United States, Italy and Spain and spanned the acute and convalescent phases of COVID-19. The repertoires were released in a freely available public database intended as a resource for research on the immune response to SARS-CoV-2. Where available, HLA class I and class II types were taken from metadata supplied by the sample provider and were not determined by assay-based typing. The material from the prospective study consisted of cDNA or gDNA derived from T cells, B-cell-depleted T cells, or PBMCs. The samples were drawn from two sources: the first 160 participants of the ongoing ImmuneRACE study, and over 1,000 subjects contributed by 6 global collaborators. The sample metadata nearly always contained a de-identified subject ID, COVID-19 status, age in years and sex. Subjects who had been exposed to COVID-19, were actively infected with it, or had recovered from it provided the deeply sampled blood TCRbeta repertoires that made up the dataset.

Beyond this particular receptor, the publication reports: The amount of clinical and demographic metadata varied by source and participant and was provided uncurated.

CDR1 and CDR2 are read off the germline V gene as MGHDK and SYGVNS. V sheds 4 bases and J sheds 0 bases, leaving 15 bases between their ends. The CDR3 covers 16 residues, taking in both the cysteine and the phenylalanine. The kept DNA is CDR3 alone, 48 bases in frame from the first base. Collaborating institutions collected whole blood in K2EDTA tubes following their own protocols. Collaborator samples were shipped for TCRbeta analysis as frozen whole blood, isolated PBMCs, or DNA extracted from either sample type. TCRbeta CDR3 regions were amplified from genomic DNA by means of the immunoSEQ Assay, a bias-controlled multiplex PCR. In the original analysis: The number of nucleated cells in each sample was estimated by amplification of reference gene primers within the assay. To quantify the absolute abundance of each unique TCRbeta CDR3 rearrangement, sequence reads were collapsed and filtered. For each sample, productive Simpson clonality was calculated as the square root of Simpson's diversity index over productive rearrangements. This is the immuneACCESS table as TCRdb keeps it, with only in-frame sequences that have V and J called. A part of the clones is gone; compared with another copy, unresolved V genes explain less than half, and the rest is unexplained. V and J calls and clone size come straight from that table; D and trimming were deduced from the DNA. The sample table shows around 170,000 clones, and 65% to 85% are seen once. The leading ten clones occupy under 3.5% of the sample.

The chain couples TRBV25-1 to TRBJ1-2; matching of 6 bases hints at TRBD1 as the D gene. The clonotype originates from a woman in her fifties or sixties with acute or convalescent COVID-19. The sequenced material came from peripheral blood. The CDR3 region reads CASSANGQLANYGYTF. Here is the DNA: TGTGCCAGCAGTGCTAATGGACAGCTGGCTAACTATGGCTACACCTTC.